The next 7 T cell receptor beta chains were all read from a single sample in a study of T-cell memory formation after mild COVID-19. TCRdb processed the 5' RACE reads anew with MiXCR; each CDR3 protein has one entry. The table includes 500,000 to 550,000 distinct CDR3 sequences, about a fifth detected once. Sequencing was performed on PBMCs or a T cell subset sorted from them (not recorded which). These receptors were obtained from an adult woman who had mild COVID-19 (a few samples of this study predate the infection). Cell type and time point are not known.

V usage is TRBV5-6 and J usage is TRBJ1-1, with 9 bases matching TRBD1. The CDR3 length is 16 residues. J was trimmed by 0 bases and V by 0 bases; bases with no gene match: 3. In germline, CDR1 is SGHDT, CDR2 YYEEEE. CDR3 nucleotides: TGTGCCAGCAGCTTGGGAGGGACAGGGTTGAACACTGAAGCTTTCTTT. Protein: CASSLGGTGLNTEAFF.

The chain links TRBV9 to TRBJ1-3; 9 bases match TRBD1. J gave up 3 bases and V 0 bases, and 10 bases lay outside the gene matches. The germline CDR1 and CDR2 sequences are SGDLS and YYNGEE. This CDR3 spans 18 amino acids. DNA for the CDR3: TGTGCCAGCAGCGTAGACCTCCTCGTGGACAGGGGTGGAAACACCATATATTTT. This encodes CASSVDLLVDRGGNTIYF.

This clonotype was seen more than once but under ten times. The chain uses TRBV5-6 and TRBJ1-1; the match to TRBD1 covers 7 bases. Germline V gene lookup returns CDR1 SGHDT and CDR2 YYEEEE. The CDR3 is 13 amino acids. Trimming at V came to 3 bases and at J to 5 bases, leaving 4 bases not matched to a gene. The CDR3 reads CASSYPRGTEAFF. The CDR3 region has the DNA TGTGCCAGCAGCTACCCCAGGGGGACTGAAGCTTTCTTT.

The rearrangement joins TRBV6-5 to TRBJ1-5, with 7 positions matching TRBD1. Germline assignment: CDR1 MNHEY and CDR2 SVGAGI. This CDR3 is 15 amino acids long. V was clipped by 4 bases and J by 1 base; unmatched bases: 4. The CDR3 DNA reads TGTGCCAGCAGTTGGCGACAGGGCAGCAATCAGCCCCAGCATTTT. Translated: CASSWRQGSNQPQHF.

This clonotype was detected ten times or more. The chain combines TRBV20-1 with TRBJ2-7; a weak D match, TRBD1 (6 bases). The length of the CDR3 is 13 residues. V shed 2 bases and J shed 0 bases, with 8 bases lying between them. Germline CDR1 reads DFQATT; CDR2 reads SNEGSKA (reference sequence). CDR3 in DNA: TGCAGTGCTAGAACGACAGGCTCCTACGAGCAGTACTTC. Its protein is CSARTTGSYEQYF.

In its sample, this clonotype was seen a few times. The J gene is TRBJ2-3, the V gene TRBV5-1; TRBD2 matches 9 bases. The CDR3 has 15 amino acids. Germline V gene sequence: CDR1 SGHRS, CDR2 YFSETQ. The junction had 4 bases not matched to a gene; V was cut back by 5 bases and J by 0 bases. The CDR3 coding sequence is TGCGCCAGCAGAACTAGCGGGTCAAGCACAGATACGCAGTATTTT. Amino acids: CASRTSGSSTDTQYF.

This clonotype was counted only a few times. This chain links TRBV9 with TRBJ2-7; 7 nucleotides align to TRBD2. The germline CDR1 and CDR2 sequences are SGDLS and YYNGEE. This CDR3 is built from 15 residues. The trim removed 0 bases at V and 2 bases at J, leaving 5 bases unmatched. This CDR3 is CASSVGRGGTYEQYF. DNA for the CDR3: TGTGCCAGCAGCGTAGGTCGCGGGGGAACCTACGAGCAGTACTTC.